Below, 20 T cell receptor beta chains from the same sample are listed, as sequenced in a study of human T cells and chemical hapten exposure. Time point defined: pre-sensitization, week 0. Treatment here: therapeutic diphenylcyclopropenone sensitization with weekly scalp DPC. From the RACE reads, TCRdb called clonotypes with MiXCR, one entry per CDR3 protein. The repertoire holds about 98,000 distinct CDR3 sequences, under 14% seen once, with approximately 3.1% in the top ten. The sample was whole blood, taken in connection with sensitization to the hapten diphenylcyclopropenone (DPC). The receptors stem from a woman aged 60-75 years with alopecia areata. Some clones in this sample may be carry-over from other donors' samples.

In this sample, this clonotype turned up a few times. V usage is TRBV7-9 and J usage is TRBJ1-2; D not certain. V lost 5 bases, J lost 6 bases, and 13 bases lay in between. This CDR3 contains 13 residues. Germline V gene data show CDR1 as SEHNR and CDR2 as FQNEAQ (reference sequence). Here the CDR3 DNA reads TGTGCCAGCAGCCCCCGGAGGGCCAATGGCTACACCTTC. Protein product: CASSPRRANGYTF.

At least ten counts were recorded for this clonotype. The chain joins TRBV10-2 to TRBJ2-7; D gene ambiguous. Germline V lookup: CDR1 WSHSY, CDR2 SAAADI. The CDR3 runs to 12 residues. V lost 7 bases and J 0 bases, leaving 7 bases between the germline ends. In nucleotides, the CDR3 is TGCGCCAGCACTCCTAGCTCCTACGAGCAGTACTTC. This translates into CASTPSSYEQYF.

In its sample, this clonotype was seen a few times. The chain joins TRBV3-1 to TRBJ2-1; no definite D call. This CDR3 is 16 amino acids long. In germline, CDR1 is LGHDT, CDR2 YNNKEL (reference sequence). Trimming took 1 base from V and 4 from J, leaving 14 bases between them. The CDR3 sequence is CASSQGLQARYNEQFF. DNA for the CDR3: TGTGCCAGCAGCCAAGGACTTCAGGCCCGATACAATGAGCAGTTCTTC.

Regarding this clonotype: This sequence may be a read error, since a much larger clone differs from it by one base. The gene calls are TRBV11-2 and TRBJ2-7; D might be TRBD2 (6 bases). CDR3 length: 15 amino acids. Germline V CDR1 and CDR2: SGHAT, FQNNGV. CDR3 residues: CASSVAGTFDYELYF. Here the CDR3 DNA reads TGTGCCAGCAGCGTAGCCGGGACTTTCGACTACGAGCTGTACTTC.

This clonotype has more than one count but fewer than ten. The chain links TRBV15 to TRBJ2-7, with D perhaps assigned TRBD1 or TRBD2 (5 bases each). The CDR3 is 15 amino acids. V was trimmed by 1 base and J by 3 bases, leaving 13 bases between them. The germline V gene encodes CDR1 LNHNV and CDR2 YYDKDF (reference sequence). The CDR3 spells CATSRASGTNYEQYF. The CDR3 region has the DNA TGTGCCACCAGCAGAGCTTCAGGGACCAACTACGAGCAGTACTTC.

This clonotype was counted many times. The CDR3 DNA reads as TGTGCCACCACCGGGACAGGGGGTTTTGGGTCTTATAATCAGCCCCAGCATTTT. This sequence encodes CATTGTGGFGSYNQPQHF. The V and J genes are TRBV24-1 and TRBJ1-5, with TRBD1 matching over 11 bases. V lost 8 bases, J lost 4 bases, and 15 bases stayed unmatched. CDR1 is KGHDR, CDR2 SFDVKD, per germline. The CDR3 spans 18 residues.

This clonotype came up many times. This rearrangement joins TRBV29-1 to TRBJ1-2, with 7 bases fitting TRBD1. The ends lost 3 bases at V and 6 bases at J; junction bases unmatched: 7. The CDR3 extends over 13 amino acids. Per the germline V gene, CDR1 is SQVTM and CDR2 is ANQGSEA. The CDR3 DNA sequence: TGCAGCGTTGAGGAGACAGGGAGGGATGGCTACACCTTC. Translated, it gives CSVEETGRDGYTF.

This clonotype has ten or more counts. The chain links TRBV24-1 to TRBJ2-3; 7 bases are a match to TRBD1. This CDR3 spans 16 amino acids. V lost 4 bases and J lost 2; bases outside the gene matches: 8. From germline, CDR1 is KGHDR and CDR2 SFDVKD. Here the CDR3 reads CATSEARGLDTDTQYF. CDR3 sequence (DNA): TGTGCCACCAGTGAAGCGAGGGGGCTCGACACAGATACGCAGTATTTT.

The V gene is TRBV9, the J gene TRBJ2-1; D remains ambiguous. CDR1 SGDLS and CDR2 YYNGEE come from the germline V gene. V lost 1 base, J lost 6 bases, and 14 bases lay in between. The CDR3 is 15 amino acids. CDR3 in amino acids: CASSVWGNLGNEQFF. The CDR3, as DNA: TGTGCCAGCAGCGTATGGGGAAATCTAGGCAATGAGCAGTTCTTC.

This clonotype was detected only a few times. The missing conserved phenylalanine or tryptophan at the end of this CDR3 makes a read error likely. It is unclear where the CDR3 begins or ends on the DNA, so no DNA is shown, and the CDR3 is as TCRdb lists it. The chain employs TRBV7-2 and TRBJ2-5; the table assigns TRBD2, which was not confirmed against the DNA. Germline CDR1 and CDR2: SGHTA and FQGNSA. The CDR3 region is 12 residues in length, termini included. The CDR3 spells CASSYETGTPLI.

This clonotype was observed many times. The CDR3 DNA sequence: TGTGCCAGCAGCCAAGGGCGGAGGGGGAAATCACCCCTCCACTTT. This sequence encodes CASSQGRRGKSPLHF. The chain uses TRBV3-1 and TRBJ1-6, with D possibly being TRBD1 (6 bases). Trimming removed 1 base from V and 10 bases from J, with 14 bases in between. Germline CDR1 reads LGHDT; CDR2 reads YNNKEL (reference sequence). This CDR3 contains 15 residues.

This clonotype was found many times. The J gene is TRBJ1-1, the V gene TRBV10-3; D is undetermined. Trimming cost V 6 bases and J 4 bases, with 9 bases left between them. Per the germline V gene, CDR1 is ENHRY and CDR2 is SYGVKD. This CDR3 is 12 amino acids long. The CDR3 nucleotides are TGTGCCATCAGACCCTCGGGCACTGAAGCTTTCTTT. It translates to CAIRPSGTEAFF.

This clonotype appeared many times. The chain is built from TRBV3-1 and TRBJ2-7; weak D call: TRBD1 (6 bases). The germline V gene encodes CDR1 LGHDT and CDR2 YNNKEL (reference sequence). Trimming left V 0 bases short and J 2 bases short, with 11 bases between. CDR3 length equals 15 residues. The CDR3 bases are TGTGCCAGCAGCCAAGATCAGGGGATCCCCTACGAGCAGTACTTC. It translates to CASSQDQGIPYEQYF.

The table lists this clonotype with many counts. This chain joins TRBV10-3 and TRBJ1-2; weak D call: TRBD1 (5 bases). Trimming took off 6 bases at V and 0 bases at J, with 11 bases between the two ends. Germline V gene sequence: CDR1 ENHRY, CDR2 SYGVKD. The CDR3 is 14 amino acids. CDR3: CAIREGTANYGYTF. The DNA for the CDR3 is TGTGCCATCAGGGAAGGGACCGCTAACTATGGCTACACCTTC.

This clonotype was counted many times. The rearrangement links TRBV12-3 or TRBV12-4 to TRBJ1-2; D is possibly TRBD1 (6 bases). V was shortened by 5 bases and J by 0 bases, with 10 bases between the two germline ends. This CDR3 is built from 14 residues. For the CDR3, the DNA is TGTGCCAGCAGTCGGACAGAAGCTAACTATGGCTACACCTTC. Its protein is CASSRTEANYGYTF.

This chain's CDR3 is CASSSNNQPQHF. In DNA form, the CDR3 reads TGTGCCAGCAGTTCTAACAATCAGCCCCAGCATTTT. The chain links TRBV28 to TRBJ1-5; the D is unclear. This CDR3 region has 12 residues. The germline V and J ends were trimmed by 4 bases and 3 bases, with 4 bases remaining between them. Per germline, CDR1 MDHEN and CDR2 SYDVKM.

J is TRBJ2-5 and V is TRBV13; 11 nucleotides line up with TRBD2. Germline V lookup: CDR1 PRHDT, CDR2 FYEKMQ (reference sequence). With 2 bases clipped from V and 3 bases from J, the junction kept 2 bases outside the gene matches. The CDR3 has 15 amino acids. Written as DNA, the CDR3 is TGTGCCAGCAGCTTATCGACTAGCGGGGAAGAGACCCAGTACTTC. As protein: CASSLSTSGEETQYF.

This clonotype has ten or more counts. CDR3 bases: TGTGCCAGCAGCTTGGGCGGGGGGCGCTACAATGAGCAGTTCTTC. It is translated as CASSLGGGRYNEQFF. The chain couples TRBV7-2 to TRBJ2-1, with TRBD2 matching 8 bases. V lost 3 bases, J lost 3 bases, and 4 bases stayed unmatched. Germline loops: CDR1 SGHTA, CDR2 FQGNSA. There are 15 residues in the CDR3.

This clonotype has at least ten counts. The rearrangement links TRBV29-1 to TRBJ2-7; the match to TRBD1 covers 12 bases. The V gene's germline CDR1 is SQVTM and CDR2 ANQGSEA. The CDR3 runs to 13 residues. Trimming removed 8 bases from V and 6 bases from J; junction bases left unmatched: 8. CDR3 nucleotides: TGCAGCTCTGGCGGGACAGGGGGCGTCGAGCAGTACTTC. Its translation: CSSGGTGGVEQYF.

In this sample, this clonotype turned up many times. The chain is built from TRBV5-1 and TRBJ1-4, with D possibly matching TRBD1 (6 bases). Germline values: CDR1 SGHRS, CDR2 YFSETQ. V lost 0 bases and J lost 15, with 18 bases in between. There are 14 residues in the CDR3. This CDR3 is CASSLANLWDKVFF. The CDR3 DNA is TGCGCCAGCAGCTTGGCCAATCTTTGGGACAAAGTGTTTTTT.